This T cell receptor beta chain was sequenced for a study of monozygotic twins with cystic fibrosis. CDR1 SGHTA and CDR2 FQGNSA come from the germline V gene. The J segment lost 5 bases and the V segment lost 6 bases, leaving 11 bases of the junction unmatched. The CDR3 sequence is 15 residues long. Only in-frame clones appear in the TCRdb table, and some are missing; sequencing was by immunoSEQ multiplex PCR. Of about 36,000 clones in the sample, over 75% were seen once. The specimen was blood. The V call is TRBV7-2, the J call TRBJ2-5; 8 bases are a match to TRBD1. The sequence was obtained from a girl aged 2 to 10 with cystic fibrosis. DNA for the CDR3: TGTGCCAGCAGTTCTGGGCCCAGGGGGCAGGAGACCCAGTACTTC. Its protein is CASSSGPRGQETQYF.